This section outlines one TCR beta chain sequence together with its context. The CDR3 loop spans 18 amino acids. Germline V lookup: CDR1 SGDLS, CDR2 YYNGEE. V dropped 0 bases and J dropped 4; count of bases not matched to a gene: 12. The data were taken from a study of blood T cell repertoires in COVID-19. Looking at the study overall: Researchers got acute and convalescent COVID-19 samples from the United States, Italy and Spain. PBMCs, B-cell-depleted T cells, or T cells provided the cDNA or gDNA that made up the material.

Under the authors' procedure: Reference gene primer amplification gave estimated nucleated cell counts. Assay used: immunoSEQ multiplex PCR; TCRdb lists only in-frame clones, some missing. V, J and clone size were drawn from that table, and D and trimming were deduced from the DNA. This sample carries 110,000 to 150,000 clones, around 81% of them seen once, and the ten largest clones take more than 8%. What was sequenced was peripheral blood. This receptor was taken from a human donor in a cohort sampled during active COVID-19. The J gene is TRBJ2-7, the V gene TRBV9; the match to TRBD2 covers 11 bases. The CDR3 coding sequence is TGTGCCAGCAGCGTAGAAGGGACTAGCGGTCCAGGACGTTACGAGCAGTACTTC. It codes for CASSVEGTSGPGRYEQYF.